The rows below give T cell receptor beta chains drawn from one sample of a study of shared clonotypes between healthy human individuals. TCRdb's copy holds only in-frame clones and misses some; the assay was immunoSEQ multiplex PCR. The sample contains about 2,500,000 clones, around nine tenths of which appear only once. Sequencing was carried out using naive CD4+ T cells sorted from blood. The receptor set was obtained from a man aged 18 to 35 in good health. Both conserved end residues are part of each CDR3. The D gene is left open where the match is weak. The size field is filled for only some rows; it gives once, few, many or a size class.

TGTGCCAGCAGCGCACTAGCGGGGCAAGAGACCCAGTACTTC	CASSALAGQETQYF	.	TRBD2	TRBV7-2	TRBJ2-5
TGCGCCAGCAGCTTGGGGTCGGTTTGGGCGTGGTTCTTC	CASSLGSVWAWFF	.	.	TRBV5-1	TRBJ2-1
TGTGCCAGCAGTTCCACCTTACAGGGGGCGGCTGGCTACACCTTC	CASSSTLQGAAGYTF	.	TRBD1	TRBV6-6	TRBJ1-2
TGTGCCAGTAGTTTAGGGGGTAAAGCAACCCACGAGCAGTACTTC	CASSLGGKATHEQYF	.	.	TRBV19	TRBJ2-7
TGCGCCAGCAGCCGAGGAGAGGGGTACAATGAGCAGTTCTTC	CASSRGEGYNEQFF	.	.	TRBV5-1	TRBJ2-1
TGCGCCAGCAGTCAACTTTGGTCCCCAGTCCAAGAGACCCAGTACTTC	CASSQLWSPVQETQYF	once	.	TRBV23-1	TRBJ2-5
TGTGCTAGTGGTTTATCGGGGACATCTGGGGAGCAGTACTTC	CASGLSGTSGEQYF	once	.	TRBV12-5	TRBJ2-7
TGTGCCAGCAGGCAGGACAGGGCCCAGCCCCAGCATTTT	CASRQDRAQPQHF	few	TRBD1	TRBV6-5	TRBJ1-5
TGTGCCACCAGCAGCACCCCGACTAGCGGAGCTTACAATGAGCAGTTCTTC	CATSSTPTSGAYNEQFF	.	TRBD2	TRBV15	TRBJ2-1
TGTGCCAGCTCACCAAGAAAATCTAGCACAGATACGCAGTATTTT	CASSPRKSSTDTQYF	.	.	TRBV18	TRBJ2-3
TGTGCCAGCAGTTTCCCAGGGACCTACGAGCAGTACTTC	CASSFPGTYEQYF	.	.	TRBV27	TRBJ2-7